This TCR beta chain is from a study of blood T cell repertoires in COVID-19. In the study overall: Specimens from acute and convalescent COVID-19 originated in the United States, Italy and Spain. PBMCs, B-cell-depleted T cells, or T cells were the source of the cDNA or gDNA that made up the material.

Methods used by the authors: Amplifying reference gene primers gave estimates of nucleated cell counts. Sequencing was performed with immunoSEQ multiplex PCR; in TCRdb, only in-frame clones are kept and a portion is missing. For V, J and clone size, that table is used; D and trimming come from the DNA. This table has under 250,000 clones, 65% to 85% appearing once. In germline, CDR1 is SGHNT, CDR2 YENEEA. This CDR3 region has 18 residues. V lost 1 base, J lost 3 bases, and 7 bases stayed unmatched. V is TRBV11-3 and J is TRBJ2-3; 13 nucleotides agree with TRBD2. The clonotype comes from a man aged 40-55 years with active or convalescent COVID-19. Specimen: peripheral blood. CDR3 DNA: TGTGCCAGCAGCTTAGGTGGACTAGCGGGAGCTGCGACAGATACGCAGTATTTT. Translated: CASSLGGLAGAATDTQYF.